Listed below are T cell receptor beta chains from one sample, sequenced in a study of blood T cell repertoires in COVID-19. TCRdb's table, derived via immunoSEQ multiplex PCR, lists solely in-frame clones and lacks some. The sample lists more than 90,000 clones; about 89% were seen once. Sequenced input: peripheral blood. The receptor set was obtained from a young woman with acute or convalescent COVID-19. CDR3s include the opening cysteine and the closing phenylalanine or tryptophan. Only part of the rows carry a size: once, few, many, or a class if the clone is expanded.

TRBV24-1 | - | CATSDSRVLAGGRNEQFF
TRBV12-3/TRBV12-4 | - | CASSLTGEDTQYF
TRBV12-5 | - | CASGPPSYTGELFF
TRBV5-6 | - | CASRGGRGGDTGELFF
TRBV12-3/TRBV12-4 | once | CASSPYDTQYF
TRBV3-1/TRBV3-2 | - | CASSQDGTVSLTQYF
TRBV14 | - | CASSRDRGRETNEKLFF
TRBV18 | - | CASSPPQTGFYGYTF
TRBV7-8 | - | CASSQRTSGGAGSTDTQYF
TRBV11-2 | once | CASSAGHHEQYF
TRBV19 | - | CASSIISGGHNEQFF
TRBV7-9 | - | CASSISASGEQYF
TRBV27 | once | CASSPWTGAHGNTIYF
TRBV29-1 | - | CSAAGAWGYTF
TRBV6-1 | - | CASSEGRGGHGYTF
TRBV2 | - | CASTYGSRGEKLFF
TRBV11-3 | once | CASSSRTVSGANVLTF
TRBV18 | - | CASSPGLVGNTDTQYF
TRBV10-1 | - | CASSAGYNQPQHF
TRBV5-1 | - | CASSSEPTANSPLHF
TRBV7-3 | - | CASSLTRGAVNEQFF
TRBV30 | many | CACQGGHGTGDSPEAFF
TRBV7-9 | - | CASSLVRDGELFF